A single sample gave rise to the 26 T cell receptor beta chains below, sequenced in a study of T cell responses to AZD1222 COVID-19 vaccine. Profiled with immunoSEQ multiplex PCR; TCRdb holds only in-frame clones, not every one. The sample lists roughly 110,000 clones; roughly 90% were seen once. The material was peripheral blood, obtained on day 0 of AZD1222 vaccination. Source of these receptors: an adult in good health.

The V gene is TRBV6-5, the J gene TRBJ2-7, with 9 bases that match TRBD1. Unmatched junction bases numbered 4, after V lost 7 bases and J lost 3 bases. The length of the CDR3 is 13 residues. Germline CDR1 is MNHEY and CDR2 is SVGAGI. The CDR3, as DNA: TGTGCCAGCAAGCGGACAGGGGTCTACGAGCAGTACTTC. Its protein is CASKRTGVYEQYF.

The rearrangement uses TRBV6-5 and TRBJ2-4; D perhaps matches TRBD1 (5 bases). With 7 bases removed from V and 10 bases from J, the gap between germline ends came to 23 bases. Germline values: CDR1 MNHEY, CDR2 SVGAGI. The CDR3 covers 15 residues. The CDR3 DNA reads TGTGCCAGCACCTTCTCCTTAGAGACAGCGATAATTCAGTACTTC. It yields the protein CASTFSLETAIIQYF.

This chain uses TRBV9 with TRBJ2-2; 8 nucleotides line up with TRBD2. The CDR3 spans 16 residues. CDR1 and CDR2 (germline): SGDLS, YYNGEE. V lost 1 base, J lost 4 bases, and 6 bases stayed unmatched. The CDR3 here is CASSVQAGEGTGELFF. In DNA, the CDR3 is TGTGCCAGCAGCGTACAAGCGGGAGAAGGCACCGGGGAGCTGTTTTTT. Full variable domain (rest looked up from reference TRBV9 and TRBJ2-2): DSGVTQTPKHLITATGQRVTLRCSPRSGDLSVYWYQQSLDQGLQFLIQYYNGEERAKGNILERFSAQQFPDLHSELNLSSLELGDSALYFCASSVQAGEGTGELFFGEGSRLTVL.

V and J are TRBV18 and TRBJ2-2; 9 bases align to TRBD2. Germline loops: CDR1 KGHSH, CDR2 LQKENI. This CDR3 spans 16 amino acids. The trim removed 2 bases at V and 6 bases at J, leaving 7 bases unmatched. CDR3 sequence: CASSPASGRTAGELFF. The CDR3, as DNA: TGTGCCAGCTCACCAGCAAGCGGGAGGACGGCCGGGGAGCTGTTTTTT.

The chain combines TRBV29-1 with TRBJ2-2, with D possibly TRBD2 on 5 matching bases. The V and J ends lost 6 bases and 2 bases respectively, with 19 bases between them. CDR3 size: 16 residues. Germline loops: CDR1 SQVTM, CDR2 ANQGSEA. CDR3 in amino acids: CSVPSRGSGNTGELFF. CDR3 nucleotide sequence: TGCAGCGTCCCCTCTCGAGGAAGCGGAAACACCGGGGAGCTGTTTTTT.

In its sample, this clone was seen once. This chain uses TRBV5-1 with TRBJ2-5; 8 nucleotides match TRBD2. The CDR3 runs to 15 residues. The germline gives CDR1 SGHRS, CDR2 YFSETQ. V lost 5 bases and J lost 4; bases outside the gene matches: 10. The CDR3, as DNA: TGCGCCAGCAGTTCTGGCACTAGCGGTCGAGAGACCCAGTACTTC. This gives the protein CASSSGTSGRETQYF.

The J gene is TRBJ2-2, the V gene TRBV18; the D is unclear. CDR3 length equals 13 residues. Germline V gene sequence: CDR1 KGHSH, CDR2 LQKENI. V lost 5 bases to trimming and J lost 6 bases, with 10 bases between them. The CDR3 nucleotides are TGTGCCAGCTCAGTACGGGCCTCCGGGGAGCTGTTTTTT. It codes for CASSVRASGELFF.

The table lists this clone with a few counts. This chain joins TRBV6-5 and TRBJ2-7; D perhaps matches TRBD2 (6 bases). V lost 3 bases, J lost 2 bases, and 14 bases lay in between. The CDR3 is 15 amino acids. CDR1 is MNHEY and CDR2 is SVGAGI in the germline V gene. The CDR3, as DNA: TGTGCCAGCAGTTATTCGAGGGGCGGGGCCTACGAGCAGTACTTC. Its protein is CASSYSRGGAYEQYF.

V is TRBV5-1 and J is TRBJ2-7, with 7 bases fitting TRBD1. V lost 2 bases and J lost 5; bases outside the gene matches: 1. CDR1 is SGHRS, CDR2 YFSETQ, per germline. This CDR3 is built from 12 residues. The CDR3 DNA reads TGCGCCAGCAGCTTTGGGACAGACGAGCAGTACTTC. Residues: CASSFGTDEQYF.

This clone was detected once. The chain is built from TRBV7-6 and TRBJ1-2; D might be TRBD1 (6 bases). Germline loops: CDR1 SGHVS, CDR2 FNYEAQ. The CDR3 length is 14 residues. Trimming took 5 bases from V and 4 from J, leaving 14 bases between them. This CDR3 reads CASSPRPTGYGYTF. The CDR3 DNA reads TGTGCCAGCAGCCCCCGGCCGACAGGCTATGGCTACACCTTC.

This chain uses TRBV13 with TRBJ2-1; possibly TRBD2 for D (5 bases). The CDR3 extends over 13 amino acids. Between the trimmed V and J ends, which lost 0 bases and 7 bases, there was a span of 7 bases. Germline assignment: CDR1 PRHDT and CDR2 FYEKMQ (reference sequence). CDR3 coding DNA: TGTGCCAGCAGCTTAGGGTGGAGGAATGAGCAGTTCTTC. It is translated as CASSLGWRNEQFF.

The chain links TRBV6-5 to TRBJ2-7; 10 bases map to TRBD1. The CDR3 has 15 residues. CDR1 and CDR2 (germline): MNHEY, SVGAGI. V was pared by 0 bases and J by 7 bases, with 6 bases of the junction left unmatched. CDR3 loop: CASSYSRQGAREQYF. CDR3 DNA sequence: TGTGCCAGCAGTTACTCACGACAGGGGGCGAGGGAGCAGTACTTC.

This chain links TRBV25-1 with TRBJ1-4, with a possible D match to TRBD1 (6 bases). Trimming cost V 2 bases and J 8 bases, with 15 bases left between them. The CDR3 has 15 residues. CDR1 MGHDK and CDR2 SYGVNS come from the germline V gene. The chain's CDR3 is CASSEGGTGREKLFF. The CDR3 DNA reads as TGTGCCAGCAGTGAAGGGGGCACAGGGAGGGAAAAACTGTTTTTT. Drawing the rest from reference TRBV25-1 and TRBJ1-4, the complete variable domain is EADIYQTPRYLVIGTGKKITLECSQTMGHDKMYWYQQDPGMELHLIHYSYGVNSTEKGDLSSESTVSRIRTEHFPLTLESARPSHTSQYLCASSEGGTGREKLFFGSGTQLSVL.

The chain links TRBV12-5 to TRBJ2-3; D not resolved. CDR1 LGHNT and CDR2 FRNRAP come from the germline V gene. V was shortened by 0 bases and J by 2 bases, with 9 bases between the two germline ends. CDR3 length: 15 residues. CDR3 in amino acids: CASGLVHSNTDTQYF. The CDR3 DNA reads as TGTGCTAGTGGTTTGGTACATTCCAACACAGATACGCAGTATTTT.

Details on this clone: One end of the junction fails to match germline, which may point to a read error. CDR3 nucleotides: TGTGCCAGCAGCCTAGCTCAGAACACTGAAGCTTTCTTT. Translated: CASSLAQNTEAFF. The gene calls are TRBV7-2 and TRBJ1-1; no clear D. The germline V gene has CDR1 SGHTA and CDR2 FQGNSA. The CDR3 is 13 residues long.

This chain links TRBV10-3 with TRBJ2-3; 13 bases fit TRBD2. The CDR3 contains 15 residues. V lost 4 bases, J lost 7 bases, and 5 bases stayed unmatched. From germline, CDR1 is ENHRY and CDR2 SYGVKD. In nucleotides, the CDR3 is TGTGCCATCAGTGGGACTAGCGGGAGAGAAAATACGCAGTATTTT. Encoded protein: CAISGTSGRENTQYF.

The chain joins TRBV7-9 to TRBJ1-2; TRBD1 aligns across 8 bases. Germline V gene lookup returns CDR1 SEHNR and CDR2 FQNEAQ (reference sequence). Losses at the gene ends were 7 bases for V and 8 bases for J; bases not matched to a gene: 9. This CDR3 is 13 amino acids long. CDR3 amino acids: CASTTDRGGGYTF. The DNA of the CDR3 is TGTGCCAGCACCACAGACAGGGGAGGAGGCTACACCTTC. The variable domain in full, with the rest retrieved from reference TRBV7-9 and TRBJ1-2, is DTGVSQNPRHKITKRGQNVTFRCDPISEHNRLYWYRQTLGQGPEFLTYFQNEAQLEKSRLLSDRFSAERPKGSFSTLEIQRTEQGDSAMYLCASTTDRGGGYTFGSGTRLTVV.

The CDR3 nucleotides are TGTGCCAGCTCAAGCAGGGAAAACATTCAGTACTTC. Translation gives CASSSRENIQYF. This rearrangement joins TRBV18 to TRBJ2-4, with D possibly being TRBD1 (5 bases). Germline assignment: CDR1 KGHSH and CDR2 LQKENI. V was cut by 5 bases and J by 5 bases, with 7 bases left in between. This CDR3 has 12 amino acids.

This clone was counted a single time. The chain links TRBV19 to TRBJ2-6; 9 nucleotides align to TRBD1. The V segment lost 7 bases and the J segment 2 bases; nucleotides outside the gene matches: 9. Germline V lookup: CDR1 LNHDA, CDR2 SQIVND (reference sequence). CDR3 length equals 17 residues. This CDR3 is CASTMTGGLPGANVLTF. DNA for the CDR3: TGTGCCAGTACTATGACAGGGGGACTGCCTGGGGCCAACGTCCTGACTTTC.

J is TRBJ2-7 and V is TRBV28; no firm D call. The V end lost 4 bases, the J end lost 5 bases, and 12 bases lay between the germline ends. This CDR3 is built from 13 residues. Germline CDR1 is MDHEN and CDR2 is SYDVKM. Written as DNA, the CDR3 is TGTGCCAGCAGTTCCCCTCAGCAACACGAGCAGTACTTC. It specifies CASSSPQQHEQYF.

The V gene is TRBV5-1, the J gene TRBJ1-2; D remains unclear. CDR1 SGHRS and CDR2 YFSETQ come from the germline V gene. V was pared by 4 bases and J by 4 bases, with 14 bases between. CDR3 length: 14 amino acids. The CDR3 sequence: CASSLTTAIYGYTF. The CDR3 DNA follows: TGCGCCAGCAGCCTGACAACGGCGATCTATGGCTACACCTTC. The full variable domain, completed using reference TRBV5-1 and TRBJ1-2, is KAGVTQTPRYLIKTRGQQVTLSCSPISGHRSVSWYQQTPGQGLQFLFEYFSETQRNKGNFPGRFSGRQFSNSRSEMNVSTLELGDSALYLCASSLTTAIYGYTFGSGTRLTVV.

The V and J genes are TRBV5-4 and TRBJ1-1, with TRBD1 as a possible D gene (6 bases). The germline CDR1 and CDR2 sequences are SGHNT and YYREEE (reference sequence). The ends were cut back, 4 bases at V and 1 base at J, with 11 bases in the middle. CDR3 length: 14 amino acids. The CDR3 nucleotides read TGTGCCAGCAGCGCACAGGGTCGGAACACTGAAGCTTTCTTT. Amino acid sequence: CASSAQGRNTEAFF. The full variable domain, in which reference TRBV5-4 and TRBJ1-1 provide the parts outside the CDR3, is ETGVTQSPTHLIKTRGQQVTLRCSSQSGHNTVSWYQQALGQGPQFIFQYYREEENGRGNFPPRFSGLQFPNYSSELNVNALELDDSALYLCASSAQGRNTEAFFGQGTRLTVV.

The V and J genes are TRBV27 and TRBJ1-4; 8 nucleotides align to TRBD1. This CDR3 comprises 15 residues. The junction had 10 bases not matched to a gene; V was cut back by 5 bases and J by 8 bases. The germline V gene has CDR1 MNHEY and CDR2 SMNVEV (reference sequence). This chain's CDR3 is CASSPPGQGQEKLFF. The CDR3 DNA follows: TGTGCCAGCAGTCCCCCAGGACAGGGACAGGAAAAACTGTTTTTT.

This chain links TRBV18 with TRBJ1-1, with D possibly matching TRBD1 (5 bases). The V gene lost 0 bases and the J gene lost 1 base, with 12 bases spanning the gap. Germline V CDR1 and CDR2: KGHSH, LQKENI. The CDR3 contains 16 residues. The CDR3 region is CASSPPGADTNTEAFF. CDR3 DNA sequence: TGTGCCAGCTCACCACCTGGGGCAGACACGAACACTGAAGCTTTCTTT.

The chain employs TRBV7-9 and TRBJ2-5; the D call may be TRBD1 or TRBD2 (5 bases each). The CDR3 runs 14 residues. Per the germline V gene, CDR1 is SEHNR and CDR2 is FQNEAQ (reference sequence). Trimming left V 6 bases short and J 5 bases short, with 16 bases between. The CDR3 nucleotides are TGTGCCAGCAGTCGGACCCTCGGGGCTGAGACCCAGTACTTC. As protein: CASSRTLGAETQYF.

The V and J genes are TRBV2 and TRBJ2-5; TRBD2 might be the D (6 bases). Germline values: CDR1 SNHLY, CDR2 FYNNEI. The V end lost 7 bases, the J end lost 2 bases, and 11 bases lay between the germline ends. This CDR3 is built from 13 residues. CDR3 DNA: TGTGCCAGCAAAGGGCTAGCGCAAGAGACCCAGTACTTC. This gives the protein CASKGLAQETQYF.